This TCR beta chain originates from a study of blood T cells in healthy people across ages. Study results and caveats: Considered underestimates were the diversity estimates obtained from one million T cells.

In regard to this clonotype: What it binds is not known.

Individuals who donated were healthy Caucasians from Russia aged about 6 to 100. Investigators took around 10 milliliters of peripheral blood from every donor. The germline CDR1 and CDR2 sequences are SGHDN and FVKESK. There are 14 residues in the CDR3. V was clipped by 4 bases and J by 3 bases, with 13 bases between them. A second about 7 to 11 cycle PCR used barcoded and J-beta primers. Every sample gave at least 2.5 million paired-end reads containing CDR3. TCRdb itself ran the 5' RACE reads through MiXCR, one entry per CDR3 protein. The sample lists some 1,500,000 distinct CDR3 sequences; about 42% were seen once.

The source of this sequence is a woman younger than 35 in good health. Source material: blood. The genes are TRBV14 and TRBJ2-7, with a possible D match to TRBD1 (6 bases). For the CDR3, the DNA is TGTGCCAGCAGCCCGTTACAGGGAATCTACGAGCAGTACTTC. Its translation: CASSPLQGIYEQYF.